Here is one T cell receptor beta chain with its context. Trimming took off 4 bases at V and 7 bases at J, with 20 bases between the two ends. Germline assignment: CDR1 SGDLS and CDR2 YYNGEE. This CDR3 comprises 15 residues. TCRdb's table, derived via immunoSEQ multiplex PCR, lists solely in-frame clones and lacks some. The repertoire holds fewer than 150,000 clones, with approximately 78% as singletons. The sample belongs to a study of blood T cell repertoires in COVID-19. Sequenced sample: peripheral blood. This TCR was recovered from an elderly woman with acute or convalescent COVID-19. The rearrangement links TRBV9 to TRBJ2-5; perhaps TRBD1 as D (6 bases). CDR3 nucleotide sequence: TGTGCCAGCAGCCCTACCGACAGGCGGCGTTGGACCCAGTACTTC. This sequence encodes CASSPTDRRRWTQYF. The complete variable domain, with remaining parts taken from reference TRBV9 and TRBJ2-5, reads DSGVTQTPKHLITATGQRVTLRCSPRSGDLSVYWYQQSLDQGLQFLIQYYNGEERAKGNILERFSAQQFPDLHSELNLSSLELGDSALYFCASSPTDRRRWTQYFGPGTRLLVL.